A single sample is the source of the 21 T cell receptor beta chains below, sequenced in a study of identical twins. One entry per CDR3 protein results from TCRdb running MiXCR on the 5' RACE reads. The sample holds some 300,000 distinct CDR3 sequences, over 9% seen once. These data were also reused for a study on yellow fever vaccine responses in identical twins.

The sample taken for sequencing was CD8+ T cells sorted from blood. These receptors came from a woman aged 18 to 35 in good health.

This rearrangement joins TRBV6-1 to TRBJ2-2; D possibly matches TRBD1 or TRBD2 (5 bases each). The V gene's germline CDR1 is MNHNS and CDR2 SASEGT. The CDR3 length is 13 residues. Deletions cut 6 bases from V and 11 bases from J, with 16 bases between. DNA of the CDR3: TGTGCCAGCAGCCCGGGACCCTCGAAAGAGCTGTTTTTT. The encoded protein is CASSPGPSKELFF.

This clonotype came up a few times. V is TRBV10-3 and J is TRBJ2-2; 7 nucleotides align to TRBD1. Trimming at V came to 9 bases and at J to 5 bases, leaving 3 bases not matched to a gene. Germline V gives CDR1 ENHRY, CDR2 SYGVKD. The CDR3 covers 12 residues. CDR3 protein: CAITGETGELFF. The CDR3 bases are TGTGCCATTACAGGGGAGACCGGGGAGCTGTTTTTT.

The chain combines TRBV11-2 with TRBJ1-2; no clear D. V lost 4 bases and J 9 bases, leaving 9 bases between the germline ends. The CDR3 is made up of 11 amino acids. Germline values: CDR1 SGHAT, CDR2 FQNNGV. The CDR3 protein is CASSSSHRYTF. CDR3 in DNA: TGTGCCAGCAGCTCCTCCCATCGCTACACCTTC.

The CDR3 loop reads CASSSSSDTEAFF. The CDR3 DNA reads TGTGCCAGCAGTAGCAGTAGTGACACTGAAGCTTTCTTT. V usage is TRBV7-9 and J usage is TRBJ1-1, with unresolved D. From germline, CDR1 is SEHNR and CDR2 FQNEAQ (reference sequence). V was clipped by 6 bases and J by 3 bases, with 11 bases between them. This CDR3 is built from 13 residues.

V usage is TRBV28 and J usage is TRBJ2-7; D perhaps matches TRBD2 (5 bases). Germline assignment: CDR1 MDHEN and CDR2 SYDVKM. Trimming removed 6 bases at V and 3 bases at J, with 15 bases between. The length of the CDR3 is 14 residues. The DNA of the CDR3 is TGTGCCAGCAGCCCTCGTACGGGGATCTACGAGCAGTACTTC. Protein sequence: CASSPRTGIYEQYF. The whole variable domain, filled in from reference TRBV28 and TRBJ2-7, reads DVKVTQSSRYLVKRTGEKVFLECVQDMDHENMFWYRQDPGLGLRLIYFSYDVKMKEKGDIPEGYSVSREKKERFSLILESASTNQTSMYLCASSPRTGIYEQYFGPGTRLTVT.

In this sample, this clonotype turned up a few times. This chain joins TRBV20-1 and TRBJ2-1; 15 bases agree with TRBD2. V shed 1 base, J shed 11 bases, and the junction held 3 bases outside the gene matches. The V gene's germline CDR1 is DFQATT and CDR2 SNEGSKA (reference sequence). This CDR3 contains 14 residues. In DNA form, the CDR3 reads TGCAGTGCTAGAGCCGGACTAGCGGGGGGGAAGCAGTTCTTC. Amino acids: CSARAGLAGGKQFF.

This clonotype has a handful of counts. The chain employs TRBV7-9 and TRBJ1-1; tentatively, D is TRBD1 (5 bases). Germline CDR1 SEHNR, CDR2 FQNEAQ (reference sequence). V was pared by 5 bases and J by 7 bases, with 20 bases between. This CDR3 spans 15 amino acids. CDR3 DNA sequence: TGTGCCAGCAGCCCATCGGGGGGGAAGGTTGATGAAGCTTTCTTT. This translates into CASSPSGGKVDEAFF.

This clonotype was observed a few times. The chain carries TRBV4-1 and TRBJ2-5; D call uncertain. Germline V gene sequence: CDR1 MGHRA, CDR2 YSYEKL. This CDR3 comprises 14 residues. Trimming took off 0 bases at V and 1 base at J, with 6 bases between the two ends. The CDR3 sequence is CASSQDTSQETQYF. Written as DNA, the CDR3 is TGCGCCAGCAGCCAAGATACGTCCCAAGAGACCCAGTACTTC.

This clonotype came up a few times. The V and J genes are TRBV10-2 and TRBJ1-5, with unresolved D. Germline V gene sequence: CDR1 WSHSY, CDR2 SAAADI. The CDR3 spans 16 residues. Trimming took off 6 bases at V and 0 bases at J, with 15 bases between the two ends. The CDR3 sequence is CASRDGPAYSNQPQHF. Written as DNA, the CDR3 is TGCGCCAGCAGGGACGGACCGGCTTATAGCAATCAGCCCCAGCATTTT.

This clonotype has ten or more counts. The chain combines TRBV20-1 with TRBJ2-7; 10 bases fit TRBD2. The CDR3 is 14 residues long. Trimming removed 1 base from V and 6 bases from J; junction bases left unmatched: 6. Germline CDR1 and CDR2: DFQATT and SNEGSKA (reference sequence). The CDR3 DNA reads as TGCAGTGCTAGAGTAGGGACTAGCGATTTCGAGCAGTACTTC. Translated, it gives CSARVGTSDFEQYF.

This clonotype was picked up many times. This chain links TRBV4-1 with TRBJ2-6; D may be TRBD1 (6 bases). This CDR3 spans 20 amino acids. The ends were cut back, 3 bases at V and 0 bases at J, with 21 bases in the middle. CDR1 and CDR2 from the germline V gene are MGHRA and YSYEKL. The CDR3 reads CASSQAGADHLSSGANVLTF. The CDR3 nucleotides are TGCGCCAGCAGCCAGGCAGGGGCGGATCACCTTAGCTCTGGGGCCAACGTCCTGACTTTC.

Only a few counts were recorded for this clonotype. The chain couples TRBV5-1 to TRBJ2-5, with D possibly being TRBD1 or TRBD2 (5 bases each). Germline V gene data show CDR1 as SGHRS and CDR2 as YFSETQ. The CDR3 loop spans 16 amino acids. Trimming took off 4 bases at V and 7 bases at J, with 23 bases between the two ends. CDR3 nucleotides: TGCGCCAGCAGCCCCCACCGGGACCCACCACCAGGGACCCAGTACTTC. This gives the protein CASSPHRDPPPGTQYF. The full variable domain, completed using reference TRBV5-1 and TRBJ2-5, is KAGVTQTPRYLIKTRGQQVTLSCSPISGHRSVSWYQQTPGQGLQFLFEYFSETQRNKGNFPGRFSGRQFSNSRSEMNVSTLELGDSALYLCASSPHRDPPPGTQYFGPGTRLLVL.

The sample holds a few counts of this clonotype. The J gene is TRBJ2-5, the V gene TRBV5-4, with D possibly TRBD1 on 5 matching bases. V was clipped by 4 bases and J by 2 bases, with 15 bases between them. The CDR3 length is 15 residues. Germline V gene sequence: CDR1 SGHNT, CDR2 YYREEE (reference sequence). The CDR3 DNA follows: TGTGCCAGCAGCAAGTACAGGAAACCTCAAGAGACCCAGTACTTC. It specifies CASSKYRKPQETQYF.

The gene calls are TRBV11-2 and TRBJ2-7; D gene ambiguous. The CDR3 runs 15 residues. Germline CDR1 and CDR2: SGHAT and FQNNGV. Trimming stripped 2 bases from V and 1 base from J, with 12 bases between. The DNA for the CDR3 is TGTGCCAGCAGCTTATGGCAACCCTCGTCCTACGAGCAGTACTTC. It codes for CASSLWQPSSYEQYF.

The V gene is TRBV7-8, the J gene TRBJ2-5; 7 bases are shared with TRBD1. The CDR3 extends over 14 amino acids. Germline V gene data show CDR1 as SGHVS and CDR2 as FQNEAQ. J gave up 2 bases and V 5 bases, and 5 bases lay outside the gene matches. This CDR3 reads CASSPTGQQETQYF. The CDR3 DNA reads as TGTGCCAGCAGCCCCACGGGACAGCAAGAGACCCAGTACTTC.

This chain joins TRBV27 and TRBJ2-7, with 9 bases aligning to TRBD1. This CDR3 contains 15 residues. Looked up from germline, CDR1 is MNHEY and CDR2 is SMNVEV (reference sequence). V shed 2 bases and J 5 bases; nucleotides not matched to a gene: 7. This CDR3 reads CASSLTWDRANEQYF. CDR3 DNA sequence: TGTGCCAGCAGTTTAACTTGGGACAGGGCCAACGAGCAGTACTTC.

This clonotype was seen a single time. The chain has TRBV7-9 and TRBJ2-7; tentatively, D is TRBD1 or TRBD2 (6 bases each). The germline V gene has CDR1 SEHNR and CDR2 FQNEAQ (reference sequence). Trimming removed 5 bases at V and 0 bases at J, with 11 bases between. The CDR3 extends over 14 amino acids. CDR3 in DNA: TGTGCCAGCAGCACCACGGGGGCCTCCTACGAGCAGTACGTC. It translates to CASSTTGASYEQYV.

This clonotype was detected only a few times. The chain links TRBV7-9 to TRBJ2-6; perhaps TRBD1 as D (6 bases). V dropped 7 bases and J dropped 0 bases, with 16 bases sitting between them. Germline-derived CDR1 and CDR2 are SEHNR and FQNEAQ (reference sequence). This CDR3 is built from 17 residues. DNA of the CDR3: TGTGCCAGCACCAAGATCAGGGGTAGCTCTGGGGCCAACGTCCTGACTTTC. Translation: CASTKIRGSSGANVLTF.

This clonotype occurred many times. The chain uses TRBV5-5 and TRBJ1-2; maybe TRBD1 (5 bases). The V end lost 6 bases, the J end lost 4 bases, and 16 bases lay between the germline ends. From germline, CDR1 is SGHKS and CDR2 YYEKEE (reference sequence). This CDR3 has 14 residues. CDR3 nucleotide sequence: TGTGCCAGCAACCCGGACGGTGGGGGCTATGGCTACACCTTC. As protein: CASNPDGGGYGYTF.

This clonotype was found a few times. The CDR3 reads CASSESPHRGGPPSSSYNEQFF. The CDR3 coding sequence is TGTGCCAGCAGTGAAAGTCCGCATAGGGGAGGGCCGCCCTCCAGCTCCTACAATGAGCAGTTCTTC. The V and J genes are TRBV2 and TRBJ2-1, with 7 bases fitting TRBD2. Germline V lookup: CDR1 SNHLY, CDR2 FYNNEI. Trimming at V came to 2 bases and at J to 0 bases, leaving 22 bases not matched to a gene. The CDR3 contains 22 residues.

Regarding this clonotype: A much larger clone is a single base away; this may be a read error. The chain uses TRBV5-5 and TRBJ2-1, with a tentative D call TRBD1 (5 bases). Trimming took 2 bases from V and 4 from J, leaving 10 bases between them. Germline V gene lookup returns CDR1 SGHKS and CDR2 YYEKEE (reference sequence). This CDR3 is built from 14 residues. The CDR3 spells CASSLWTLYNEQFF. The CDR3, as DNA: TGTGCCAGCAGCTTATGGACATTGTACAATGAGCAGTTCTTC.